This T cell receptor beta chain was captured in a study of beta chain features in type 1 diabetes. Study observations and caveats: There was a moderate but significant shortening of TCRB CDR3s in all four CD4+ subsets of Type 1 diabetes patients.

Per the germline V gene, CDR1 is SQVTM and CDR2 is ANQGSEA. This CDR3 is built from 11 residues. Deletions cut 4 bases from V and 8 bases from J, with 12 bases between. On this clone itself: Its antigen is not known.

Every bit of the isolated RNA underwent reverse transcription, so sequencing read expressed TCRB transcripts. Measured with immunoSEQ multiplex PCR; TCRdb has only the in-frame clones, and not every one. Altogether 150,000 to 200,000 clones are present, around 63% being singletons, with the ten largest covering roughly 0.095%. Sorting with CD45RO/CCR7/CD25/CD127/CD95/CD27 yielded naive, central memory, regulatory and stem-like memory CD4+ cells. This receptor was taken from a man aged 25 to 40 with type 1 diabetes. The material sequenced was naive CD4+ T cells from blood. The chain recombines TRBV29-1 with TRBJ2-7, with a tentative D call TRBD2 (5 bases). The CDR3 region is CSVGETAQQYF. As DNA, the CDR3 is TGCAGCGTTGGGGAGACCGCCCAGCAGTACTTC.